This is a list of T cell receptor beta chains from one sample in a study of early T cells in non-severe SARS-CoV-2 infection. One entry per CDR3 protein results from TCRdb running MiXCR on the 5' RACE reads. The sample records about 32,000 distinct CDR3 sequences, approximately 10% being singletons. The sequencing sample was made of whole blood. All receptors derive from an adult who was a healthcare worker with PCR-confirmed SARS-CoV-2 infection or an uninfected control (not recorded which). CDR3s include the opening cysteine and the closing phenylalanine or tryptophan. D genes are given only for firm matches. A row's size may be missing; if present it is once, few, many or a size class.

d_call j_call v_call clone_size cdr3_aa cdr3_nt
TRBD1 TRBJ1-1 TRBV9 - CASAGQGNTEAFF TGTGCCAGCGCTGGACAGGGCAACACTGAAGCTTTCTTT
TRBD1 TRBJ2-7 TRBV7-2 few CASTNWDRASYEQYF TGTGCCAGCACCAATTGGGACAGAGCCTCCTACGAGCAGTACTTC
TRBD2 TRBJ2-4 TRBV29-1 - CSVGTRDIQYF TGCAGCGTGGGGACTAGGGACATTCAGTACTTC
- TRBJ1-1 TRBV2 many CASMGEVNTEAFF TGTGCCAGCATGGGGGAGGTGAACACTGAAGCTTTCTTT
- TRBJ2-5 TRBV7-2 - CASSRSREETQYF TGTGCCAGCAGCCGTAGCAGAGAAGAGACCCAGTACTTC
- TRBJ2-6 TRBV10-3 - CAISGGSGANVLTF TGTGCCATCAGTGGAGGCTCTGGGGCCAACGTCCTGACTTTC
- TRBJ2-2 TRBV9 few CASAEGPNTGELFF TGTGCCAGCGCCGAGGGTCCGAACACCGGGGAGCTGTTTTTT
- TRBJ1-2 TRBV7-2 many CASSRTLTPDGYGYTF TGTGCCAGCAGCAGAACACTTACGCCGGACGGCTATGGCTACACCTTC
- TRBJ2-5 TRBV7-7 many CASSRLPQETQYF TGTGCCAGCAGCCGACTACCCCAAGAGACCCAGTACTTC
TRBD1 TRBJ1-2 TRBV5-5 many CASSRPGTVNYGYTF TGTGCCAGCAGCCGTCCCGGGACAGTAAACTATGGCTACACCTTC
- TRBJ1-5 TRBV7-2 - CASSLGPSNQPQHF TGTGCCAGCAGCTTAGGGCCGAGCAATCAGCCCCAGCATTTT
TRBD1 TRBJ1-2 TRBV9 many CASSDYQGAVEGYTF TGTGCCAGCAGCGATTATCAGGGGGCAGTGGAAGGCTACACCTTC
TRBD2 TRBJ2-3 TRBV7-2 few CASSFSGESTDTQYF TGTGCCAGCAGCTTCAGCGGGGAGAGCACAGATACGCAGTATTTT
TRBD1 TRBJ2-7 TRBV7-9 many CASSSDRASNEQYF TGTGCCAGCAGCTCGGACAGGGCGTCAAACGAGCAGTACTTC
TRBD1 TRBJ1-5 TRBV24-1 many CATHEGTGNQPQHF TGTGCCACCCACGAGGGGACAGGGAATCAGCCCCAGCATTTT
- TRBJ1-1 TRBV5-1 many CASSLARANTEAFF TGCGCCAGCAGCTTGGCTCGGGCGAACACTGAAGCTTTCTTT
- TRBJ1-1 TRBV30 many CAWSVRVRGEAFF TGTGCCTGGAGTGTACGGGTCCGGGGTGAAGCTTTCTTT
- TRBJ1-1 TRBV14 many CASSQDFPREAFF TGTGCCAGCAGCCAAGATTTCCCGAGGGAAGCTTTCTTT
- TRBJ2-3 TRBV10-3 many CAISVSPGTGVTDTQYF TGTGCCATCAGTGTATCCCCCGGGACCGGCGTCACAGATACGCAGTATTTT
TRBD1 TRBJ1-2 TRBV6-1 many CASSEGGGKIGYTF TGTGCCAGCAGTGAAGGAGGGGGCAAGATCGGCTACACCTTC
- TRBJ1-1 TRBV6-4 many CASKFTGTEAFF TGTGCCAGCAAATTTACCGGGACAGAAGCTTTCTTT
- TRBJ1-1 TRBV5-6 few CASSKPGGPTEAFF TGTGCCAGCAGCAAACCTGGGGGCCCCACTGAAGCTTTCTTT
- TRBJ2-3 TRBV11-2 many CASSQLAGLGTDTQYF TGTGCCAGCAGCCAGCTCGCGGGGCTAGGGACAGATACGCAGTATTTT
- TRBJ1-2 TRBV7-2 - CASSTRQAGDGYTF TGTGCCAGCAGCACCCGACAGGCCGGGGATGGCTACACCTTC